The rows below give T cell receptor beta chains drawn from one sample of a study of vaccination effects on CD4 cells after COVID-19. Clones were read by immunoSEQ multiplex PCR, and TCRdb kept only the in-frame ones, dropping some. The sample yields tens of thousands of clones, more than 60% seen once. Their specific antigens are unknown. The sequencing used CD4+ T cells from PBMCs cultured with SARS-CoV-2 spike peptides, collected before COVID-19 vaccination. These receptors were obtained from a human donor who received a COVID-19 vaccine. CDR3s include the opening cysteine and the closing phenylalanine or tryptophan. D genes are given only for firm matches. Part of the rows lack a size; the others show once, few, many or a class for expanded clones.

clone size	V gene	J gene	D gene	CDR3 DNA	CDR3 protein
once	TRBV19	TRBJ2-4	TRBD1	TGTGCCAGTAGTACCCAGGGGGCGGCCAAAAACATTCAGTACTTC	CASSTQGAAKNIQYF
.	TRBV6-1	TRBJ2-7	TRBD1	TGTGCCAGCAGTGAAATGGGGACAGGGTCCTACGAGCAGTACTTC	CASSEMGTGSYEQYF
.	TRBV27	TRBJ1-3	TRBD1	TGTGCCAGCAGTCCAGGGACAGGGGGAAACACCATATATTTT	CASSPGTGGNTIYF
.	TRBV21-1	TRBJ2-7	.	TGTGCCAGCAGCCTAAACTTCCGGGGCCCGGGCTACGAGCAGTACTTC	CASSLNFRGPGYEQYF
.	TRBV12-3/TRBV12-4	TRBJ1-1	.	TGTGCCAGCAGTTTAAGTTCTAGGAGGGAAGCTTTCTTT	CASSLSSRREAFF
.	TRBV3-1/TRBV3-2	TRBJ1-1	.	TGTGCCAGCAGCCAAAGTCCCATGAGGGCGGCTTTCTTT	CASSQSPMRAAFF
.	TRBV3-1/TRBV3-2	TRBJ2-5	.	TGTGCCAGCAGCCGGCCGGGGCGTTTACAAGAGACCCAGTACTTC	CASSRPGRLQETQYF
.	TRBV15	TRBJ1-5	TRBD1	TGTGCCACCACCTGGGACAGGTATAGCAATCAGCCCCAGCATTTT	CATTWDRYSNQPQHF
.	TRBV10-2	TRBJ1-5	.	TGCGCCAGCAGTGAAAACGGGGGAGGGAATCAGCCCCAGCATTTT	CASSENGGGNQPQHF
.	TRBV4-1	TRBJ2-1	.	TGCGCCAGCAGCCAAGATTCCAGCGTGGGGGTGCAGTTCTTC	CASSQDSSVGVQFF
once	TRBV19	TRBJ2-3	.	TGTGCCAGTAGTAAAAGGGATACGCAGTATTTT	CASSKRDTQYF
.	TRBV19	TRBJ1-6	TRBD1	TGTGCCAGTAGTATGGGGGGGACAGCCAATTCACCCCTCCACTTT	CASSMGGTANSPLHF
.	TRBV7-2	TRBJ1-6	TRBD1	TGTGCCAGCAGCCGGACAGGGAATGGGTCACCCCTCCACTTT	CASSRTGNGSPLHF
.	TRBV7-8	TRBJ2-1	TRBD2	TGTGCCAGCAGCTACCAGCGGGGGCGCGGGGGGAATGAGCAGTTCTTC	CASSYQRGRGGNEQFF
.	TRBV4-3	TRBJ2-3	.	TGCGCCAGCAGCCAAGATCTCTCTGCAGGGGGCACAGATACGCAGTATTTT	CASSQDLSAGGTDTQYF
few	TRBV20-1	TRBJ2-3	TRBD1	TGCAGTGCTAGTGGACCCGGCCTGACAGGGACGGATACGCAGTATTTT	CSASGPGLTGTDTQYF
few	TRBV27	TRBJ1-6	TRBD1	TGTGCCAGCAGTTCGGCCGGTGGCTGGGACAGGCCCCTATCACCCCTCCACTTT	CASSSAGGWDRPLSPLHF
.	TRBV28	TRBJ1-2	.	TGTGCCAGCAGTTTATTGTCTACGGCAGGGATCTATGGCTACACCTTC	CASSLLSTAGIYGYTF
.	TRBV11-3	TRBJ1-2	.	TGTGCCAGCAGCTTAGCTCTAGCGCCCTCCATTAACTATGGCTACACCTTC	CASSLALAPSINYGYTF
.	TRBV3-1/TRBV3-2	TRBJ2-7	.	TGTGCCAGCAGCCAAGATTCCTTTACCTACGAGCAGTACTTC	CASSQDSFTYEQYF
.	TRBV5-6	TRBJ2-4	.	TGTGCCAGCAGCTTGCGCAGGGATGGGGCCAAAAACATTCAGTACTTC	CASSLRRDGAKNIQYF
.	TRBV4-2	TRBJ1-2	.	TGTGCCAGCAGCCAAGCCGGGACGGACTATGGCTACACCTTC	CASSQAGTDYGYTF
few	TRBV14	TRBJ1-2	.	TGTGCCAGCAGCCAGGTCTCCCTTGGGAAGGGGGGCTACACCTTC	CASSQVSLGKGGYTF
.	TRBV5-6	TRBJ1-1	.	TGTGCCAGCAGCCTTGGACTCCGGAACACTGAAGCTTTCTTT	CASSLGLRNTEAFF
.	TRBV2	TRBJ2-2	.	TGTGCCAGCAGTGTAGGACTGGAGAACACCGGGGAGCTGTTTTTT	CASSVGLENTGELFF
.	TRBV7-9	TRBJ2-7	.	TGTGCCAGCAGCCCCGGGGGTCCGTCCTACGAGCAGTACTTC	CASSPGGPSYEQYF
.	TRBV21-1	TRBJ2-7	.	TGTGCCAGCAGCAAATCTACAGGGGAGTTCTCCTACGAGCAGTACTTC	CASSKSTGEFSYEQYF
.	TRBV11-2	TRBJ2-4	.	TGTGCCAGCAGCTTAGACCCTAAAAACATTCAGTACTTC	CASSLDPKNIQYF
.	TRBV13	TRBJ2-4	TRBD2	TGTGCCAGCAGCTTAAGTCCCAGGACTAGCGGGAGGGTCTCAGCCAAAAACATTCAGTACTTC	CASSLSPRTSGRVSAKNIQYF
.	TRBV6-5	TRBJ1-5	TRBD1	TGTGCCAGCAGCTCAAGGACAGGGGGGGATCAGCCCCAGCATTTT	CASSSRTGGDQPQHF
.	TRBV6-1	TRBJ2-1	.	TGTGCCAGCAGTGAGCAGGGCTGGGATGAGCAGTTCTTC	CASSEQGWDEQFF
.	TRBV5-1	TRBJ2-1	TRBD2	TGCGCCAGCAGCTTGGGGGGAGCGGGGGGCCCCTTCGGGGAGCAGTTCTTC	CASSLGGAGGPFGEQFF
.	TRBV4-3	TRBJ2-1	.	TGCGCCAGCAGCCAAGGCTGGACTACCTACAATGAGCAGTTCTTC	CASSQGWTTYNEQFF
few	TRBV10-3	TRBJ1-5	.	TGTGCCATCAGTGTGCAAGGGAATCAGCCCCAGCATTTT	CAISVQGNQPQHF